These 27 T cell receptor beta chains originate from one sample sequenced in a study of T cell responses to AZD1222 COVID-19 vaccine. Profiled with immunoSEQ multiplex PCR; TCRdb holds only in-frame clones, not every one. The sample shows about 150,000 clones, under 95% of them seen only once. Here the sequenced sample was peripheral blood, taken on day 0 of AZD1222 vaccination. The receptors here all came from an adult in good health.

The J gene is TRBJ2-7, the V gene TRBV3-1 (or the pseudogene TRBV3-2), with D perhaps matching TRBD2 (6 bases). Germline CDR1 reads LGHDT; CDR2 reads YNNKEL (reference sequence). The CDR3 is 12 amino acids. The V and J ends lost 4 bases and 4 bases respectively, with 8 bases between them. CDR3 loop: CASSRGRYEQYF. The CDR3, as DNA: TGTGCCAGCAGCCGGGGGAGGTACGAGCAGTACTTC.

The chain links TRBV5-4 to TRBJ2-3, with TRBD1 as a possible D gene (5 bases). The CDR3 runs 16 residues. V was trimmed by 5 bases and J by 2 bases, leaving 18 bases between them. Germline CDR1 SGHNT, CDR2 YYREEE (reference sequence). CDR3: CASSQQGWRTTDTQYF. DNA of the CDR3: TGTGCCAGCAGTCAGCAGGGCTGGAGAACCACAGATACGCAGTATTTT. Based on the CDR3 plus reference TRBV5-4 and TRBJ2-3, the full variable domain is ETGVTQSPTHLIKTRGQQVTLRCSSQSGHNTVSWYQQALGQGPQFIFQYYREEENGRGNFPPRFSGLQFPNYSSELNVNALELDDSALYLCASSQQGWRTTDTQYFGPGTRLTVL.

The chain couples TRBV30 to TRBJ2-3, with 13 bases aligning to TRBD2. Trimming cost V 2 bases and J 2 bases; bases outside gene matches: 10. The V gene's germline CDR1 is GTSNPN and CDR2 SVGIG (reference sequence). CDR3 size: 18 residues. The CDR3 DNA reads TGTGCCTGGAGTCCGCCGGGACTAGCGGGACCGTCCACAGATACGCAGTATTTT. Amino acid sequence: CAWSPPGLAGPSTDTQYF. The full variable domain, completed using reference TRBV30 and TRBJ2-3, is SQTIHQWPATLVQPVGSPLSLECTVEGTSNPNLYWYRQAAGRGLQLLFYSVGIGQISSEVPQNLSASRPQDRQFILSSKKLLLSDSGFYLCAWSPPGLAGPSTDTQYFGPGTRLTVL.

The rearrangement uses TRBV4-3 and TRBJ2-5, with D possibly called TRBD1 or TRBD2 (5 bases each). The V and J ends lost 1 base and 6 bases respectively, with 12 bases between them. Germline V lookup: CDR1 LGHNA, CDR2 YSLEER. The CDR3 contains 14 residues. CDR3 sequence reads: CASSQVGVSKTQYF. As DNA, the CDR3 is TGCGCCAGCAGCCAAGTGGGGGTTAGCAAGACCCAGTACTTC.

This clone was seen a single time. The chain's CDR3 is CASSPVGGNYGYTF. The DNA for the CDR3 is TGTGCCAGCAGCCCCGTTGGGGGTAACTATGGCTACACCTTC. The chain couples TRBV5-4 to TRBJ1-2, with D possibly TRBD1 on 5 matching bases. There are 14 residues in the CDR3. The V gene's germline CDR1 is SGHNT and CDR2 YYREEE (reference sequence). V lost 4 bases, J lost 1 base, and 11 bases lay in between.

This CDR3 is CAWSVGYRPLNTEAFF. As DNA, the CDR3 is TGTGCCTGGAGTGTAGGATACAGGCCGCTGAACACTGAAGCTTTCTTT. The chain recombines TRBV30 with TRBJ1-1, with a tentative D call TRBD1 (5 bases). Germline V CDR1 and CDR2: GTSNPN, SVGIG (reference sequence). V was shortened by 0 bases and J by 0 bases, with 14 bases between the two germline ends. The CDR3 has 16 amino acids.

The gene calls are TRBV6-6 and TRBJ2-7; D is perhaps TRBD1 (5 bases). Between the trimmed V and J ends, which lost 0 bases and 4 bases, there was a span of 16 bases. CDR3 size: 16 residues. Germline V gene lookup returns CDR1 MNHNY and CDR2 SVGAGI (reference sequence). DNA for the CDR3: TGTGCCAGCAGTTACTCCCCCCCCGCCCAGGGTTACGAGCAGTACTTC. Encoded protein: CASSYSPPAQGYEQYF.

CDR3 nucleotides: TGTGCCAGCAGTCCCCCGGACACTGAAGCTTTCTTT. Translated: CASSPPDTEAFF. This chain links TRBV12-3 or TRBV12-4 with TRBJ1-1; D remains ambiguous. The CDR3 covers 12 residues. Trimming took 5 bases from V and 3 from J, leaving 7 bases between them.

This chain joins TRBV10-3 and TRBJ2-1, with TRBD1 as a possible D gene (5 bases). Looked up from germline, CDR1 is ENHRY and CDR2 is SYGVKD. The CDR3 has 13 residues. V lost 0 bases and J lost 7, with 7 bases in between. For the CDR3, the DNA is TGTGCCATCAGTGAGTCGACAGTGAATGAGCAGTTCTTC. It codes for CAISESTVNEQFF.

This chain links TRBV5-5 with TRBJ1-2, with 9 bases that match TRBD1. The CDR3 is 16 amino acids. The germline CDR1 and CDR2 sequences are SGHKS and YYEKEE (reference sequence). V trimming: 4 bases; J trimming: 6 bases; junction bases outside the gene matches: 13. The CDR3 nucleotides are TGTGCCAGCAGCGTGTCCCGGGACAGGGCCGGTGATGGCTACACCTTC. This gives the protein CASSVSRDRAGDGYTF. The entire variable domain, with the rest obtained from reference TRBV5-5 and TRBJ1-2, is as follows: DAGVTQSPTHLIKTRGQQVTLRCSPISGHKSVSWYQQVLGQGPQFIFQYYEKEERGRGNFPDRFSARQFPNYSSELNVNALLLGDSALYLCASSVSRDRAGDGYTFGSGTRLTVV.

V and J are TRBV7-2 and TRBJ1-2; no definite D call. The CDR3 covers 16 residues. V was trimmed by 1 base and J by 7 bases, leaving 19 bases between them. Per germline, CDR1 SGHTA and CDR2 FQGNSA. CDR3 in amino acids: CASSLERVASGSGYTF. The DNA of the CDR3 is TGTGCCAGCAGCTTAGAGAGGGTTGCCAGTGGTAGTGGCTACACCTTC. Full variable domain (missing parts from reference TRBV7-2 and TRBJ1-2): GAGVSQSPSNKVTEKGKDVELRCDPISGHTALYWYRQSLGQGLEFLIYFQGNSAPDKSGLPSDRFSAERTGGSVSTLTIQRTQQEDSAVYLCASSLERVASGSGYTFGSGTRLTVV.

The gene calls are TRBV5-6 and TRBJ2-7; weak D call: TRBD1 (7 bases). Germline V gives CDR1 SGHDT, CDR2 YYEEEE. The length of the CDR3 is 16 residues. V was trimmed by 0 bases and J by 2 bases, leaving 15 bases between them. DNA of the CDR3: TGTGCCAGCAGCTTGGATGGCAGGGGGGCAGCCTACGAGCAGTACTTC. Protein: CASSLDGRGAAYEQYF. The variable domain in full, with the rest retrieved from reference TRBV5-6 and TRBJ2-7, is DAGVTQSPTHLIKTRGQQVTLRCSPKSGHDTVSWYQQALGQGPQFIFQYYEEEERQRGNFPDRFSGHQFPNYSSELNVNALLLGDSALYLCASSLDGRGAAYEQYFGPGTRLTVT.

The DNA of the CDR3 is TGTGCCAGCAGCTTATATAGTGGTAGAGCTTTCGGCTACACCTTC. It specifies CASSLYSGRAFGYTF. The chain combines TRBV7-2 with TRBJ1-2; D not certain. The CDR3 spans 15 residues. V was shortened by 2 bases and J by 8 bases, with 18 bases between the two germline ends. The germline V gene has CDR1 SGHTA and CDR2 FQGNSA.

This sequence joins TRBV7-2 and TRBJ1-5, with TRBD1 as a possible D gene (5 bases). The CDR3 sequence is 14 residues long. CDR1 is SGHTA and CDR2 is FQGNSA in the germline V gene. V lost 2 bases to trimming and J lost 5 bases, with 10 bases between them. The CDR3 loop reads CASSLQGGDQPQHF. As DNA, the CDR3 is TGTGCCAGCAGCTTACAGGGAGGAGATCAGCCCCAGCATTTT. The full variable domain, rest sourced from reference TRBV7-2 and TRBJ1-5, is GAGVSQSPSNKVTEKGKDVELRCDPISGHTALYWYRQSLGQGLEFLIYFQGNSAPDKSGLPSDRFSAERTGGSVSTLTIQRTQQEDSAVYLCASSLQGGDQPQHFGDGTRLSIL.

J is TRBJ2-5 and V is TRBV5-1; 11 bases agree with TRBD2. This CDR3 has 15 residues. The J segment lost 5 bases and the V segment lost 5 bases, leaving 8 bases of the junction unmatched. Germline lookup yields CDR1 SGHRS and CDR2 YFSETQ. CDR3 nucleotide sequence: TGCGCCAGCAGTGCCGGGACTAGCGGCACGGAGACCCAGTACTTC. Amino acids: CASSAGTSGTETQYF.

This clone is a singleton in its sample. The genes are TRBV28 and TRBJ1-2; D is uncertain. The ends were cut back, 2 bases at V and 4 bases at J, with 8 bases in the middle. In germline, CDR1 is MDHEN, CDR2 SYDVKM. This CDR3 spans 13 amino acids. The CDR3 region has the DNA TGTGCCAGCAGTTTAGCAGGCGCCTATGGCTACACCTTC. Its protein is CASSLAGAYGYTF.

The chain has TRBV2 and TRBJ2-2, with D perhaps matching TRBD2 (6 bases). Germline V CDR1 and CDR2: SNHLY, FYNNEI. The CDR3 has 15 amino acids. Trimming shortened V by 6 bases and J by 3 bases, and 14 bases separated the two germline ends. The CDR3 loop is CASRDGGRDTGELFF. CDR3 sequence (DNA): TGTGCCAGCAGAGACGGGGGACGGGACACCGGGGAGCTGTTTTTT.

The rearrangement links TRBV6-2 or TRBV6-3 to TRBJ1-5; D may be TRBD1 (5 bases). CDR1 is MNHEY, CDR2 SVGEGT, per germline. Trimming shortened V by 0 bases and J by 6 bases, and 12 bases separated the two germline ends. CDR3 length: 15 residues. The CDR3 loop reads CASSYSAVGVQPQHF. The CDR3 nucleotides are TGTGCCAGCAGTTACTCGGCGGTGGGGGTTCAGCCCCAGCATTTT.

The chain joins TRBV9 to TRBJ2-1; weak D call: TRBD2 (6 bases). Trimming shortened V by 3 bases and J by 6 bases, and 16 bases separated the two germline ends. This CDR3 comprises 15 residues. Per the germline V gene, CDR1 is SGDLS and CDR2 is YYNGEE. This chain's CDR3 is CASSGRGTMVNEQFF. Written as DNA, the CDR3 is TGTGCCAGCAGCGGGAGGGGAACGATGGTCAATGAGCAGTTCTTC.

The chain joins TRBV7-2 to TRBJ2-2, with TRBD1 matching over 7 bases. The V gene's germline CDR1 is SGHTA and CDR2 FQGNSA. J was trimmed by 9 bases and V by 5 bases; bases with no gene match: 3. The CDR3 totals 12 residues. Here the CDR3 reads CASSRQGRELFF. CDR3 sequence (DNA): TGTGCCAGCAGCCGACAGGGTCGGGAGCTGTTTTTT.

The chain uses TRBV10-3 and TRBJ1-1; maybe TRBD1 (6 bases). Trimming pared 5 bases from V and 4 bases from J, leaving 17 bases between. This CDR3 region has 15 residues. Germline values: CDR1 ENHRY, CDR2 SYGVKD. For the CDR3, the DNA is TGTGCCATCAGTACAGGGTCGGGTTTTAGCACTGAAGCTTTCTTT. Encoded protein: CAISTGSGFSTEAFF.

The V and J genes are TRBV24-1 and TRBJ1-2; D possibly corresponds to TRBD1 (5 bases). CDR1 and CDR2 (germline): KGHDR, SFDVKD. The CDR3 contains 15 residues. The V and J ends lost 2 bases and 7 bases respectively, with 16 bases between them. The CDR3 bases are TGTGCCACCAGTGATTCCTTCGGGGGGAAGGGTGGCTACACCTTC. Its protein is CATSDSFGGKGGYTF.

This clone was picked up a small number of times. V and J are TRBV4-2 and TRBJ2-7, with 11 nucleotides matching TRBD2. V lost 3 bases, J lost 0 bases, and 4 bases stayed unmatched. This CDR3 is 16 amino acids long. Per germline, CDR1 LGHNA and CDR2 YNFKEQ. The CDR3 DNA is TGTGCCAGCAGCCAGAGCGGGACTAGCGGCTCCTACGAGCAGTACTTC. Protein sequence: CASSQSGTSGSYEQYF.

This chain uses TRBV11-2 with TRBJ1-2; TRBD1 is a possible D gene (6 bases). The CDR3 is made up of 13 amino acids. V was shortened by 1 base and J by 6 bases, with 9 bases between the two germline ends. Germline V gene sequence: CDR1 SGHAT, CDR2 FQNNGV. In nucleotides, the CDR3 is TGTGCCAGCAGCTTAGGACAGGTGGATGGCTACACCTTC. It codes for CASSLGQVDGYTF.

Worth noting for this clone: The sample has other DNA sequences that encode this CDR3 too. In nucleotides, the CDR3 is TGTGCCAGCAGCCTCGACAGGGGGAACCAGCCCCAGCATTTT. Translating gives CASSLDRGNQPQHF. The V gene is TRBV7-2, the J gene TRBJ1-5; 9 positions match TRBD1. J gave up 7 bases and V 5 bases, and 6 bases lay outside the gene matches. There are 14 residues in the CDR3. The germline V gene encodes CDR1 SGHTA and CDR2 FQGNSA.

V is TRBV5-6 and J is TRBJ2-7, with D uncertain. CDR1 and CDR2 (germline): SGHDT, YYEEEE. The CDR3 extends over 15 amino acids. Deletions cut 1 base from V and 3 bases from J, with 14 bases between. The CDR3 DNA sequence: TGTGCCAGCAGCTTGTTTGGTAACAGCGTCTACGAGCAGTACTTC. As protein: CASSLFGNSVYEQYF. The complete variable domain, with remaining parts taken from reference TRBV5-6 and TRBJ2-7, reads DAGVTQSPTHLIKTRGQQVTLRCSPKSGHDTVSWYQQALGQGPQFIFQYYEEEERQRGNFPDRFSGHQFPNYSSELNVNALLLGDSALYLCASSLFGNSVYEQYFGPGTRLTVT.

The CDR3 DNA is TGTGCCAGCAGCTTAGTAGCGGGGGGGCCGGGAGAGCAGTTCTTC. It is translated as CASSLVAGGPGEQFF. The chain employs TRBV7-2 and TRBJ2-1, with 11 bases matching TRBD2. The trim removed 1 base at V and 10 bases at J, leaving 6 bases unmatched. The germline gives CDR1 SGHTA, CDR2 FQGNSA. The CDR3 is made up of 15 amino acids.